The 9 T cell receptor beta chains below come from one sample, sequenced in a study of T cells after yellow fever vaccination. TCRdb passed the 5' RACE reads through MiXCR, listing each CDR3 protein once. Among a few hundred thousand distinct CDR3 sequences listed, 6.9% were seen once. Here the sequenced sample was CD4+ T cells sorted from PBMCs, taken 15 days after the yellow fever booster vaccination. The receptors derive from a man aged 25 to 40 who received the YFV17D yellow fever vaccine.

V and J are TRBV6-1 and TRBJ1-1, with D possibly TRBD1 on 5 matching bases. Deletions cut 4 bases from V and 1 base from J, with 13 bases between. The CDR3 is 15 residues long. CDR1 MNHNS and CDR2 SASEGT come from the germline V gene. CDR3 in DNA: TGTGCCAGCAGTGGGGGAAACAGGCGGAACACTGAAGCTTTCTTT. This sequence encodes CASSGGNRRNTEAFF.

This clonotype showed up many times. The chain carries TRBV3-1 and TRBJ2-1; either TRBD1 or TRBD2 may fit D (5 bases each). V was cut by 4 bases and J by 8 bases, with 18 bases left in between. This CDR3 has 15 residues. Germline V gene data show CDR1 as LGHDT and CDR2 as YNNKEL (reference sequence). The DNA of the CDR3 is TGTGCCAGCAGCCGGGGCCCGGGACCCTCCCATGAGCAGTTCTTC. It encodes CASSRGPGPSHEQFF.

V is TRBV7-6 and J is TRBJ2-7; 9 bases are a match to TRBD2. V lost 1 base and J lost 2; bases outside the gene matches: 9. Germline V gene sequence: CDR1 SGHVS, CDR2 FNYEAQ. The CDR3 contains 17 residues. As DNA, the CDR3 is TGTGCCAGCAGCTTAGAGGGTTATAGCGGGAGTACCTACGAGCAGTACTTC. Its translation is CASSLEGYSGSTYEQYF.

The V and J genes are TRBV20-1 and TRBJ2-3; 14 bases are a match to TRBD2. The V and J ends lost 6 bases and 5 bases, in that order; junction bases with no gene match: 7. The CDR3 contains 15 residues. Looked up from germline, CDR1 is DFQATT and CDR2 is SNEGSKA (reference sequence). CDR3 protein: CSAGTSGSVVDTQYF. The CDR3 bases are TGCAGTGCGGGGACTAGCGGGAGCGTGGTAGATACGCAGTATTTT.

This clonotype was counted between two and nine times. The chain carries TRBV20-1 and TRBJ2-5; 8 bases map to TRBD2. This CDR3 contains 15 residues. Germline values: CDR1 DFQATT, CDR2 SNEGSKA (reference sequence). V gave up 8 bases and J gave up 4 bases; unmatched junction bases: 15. CDR3 sequence: CSQRSGTSGGETQYF. The CDR3 DNA reads as TGCAGTCAACGCAGCGGCACTAGCGGCGGAGAGACCCAGTACTTC.

This clonotype occurred many times. This chain connects TRBV10-3 to TRBJ2-4, with D unclear. This CDR3 is built from 15 residues. With 3 bases removed from V and 0 bases from J, the gap between germline ends came to 9 bases. From germline, CDR1 is ENHRY and CDR2 SYGVKD. CDR3 DNA sequence: TGTGCCATCAGTGAATCTGGGTTAGCCAAAAACATTCAGTACTTC. This encodes CAISESGLAKNIQYF.

This clonotype was seen more than once but under ten times. This rearrangement joins TRBV7-9 to TRBJ2-5; 8 nucleotides agree with TRBD1. CDR3 length equals 13 residues. Germline loops: CDR1 SEHNR, CDR2 FQNEAQ (reference sequence). The V gene end was trimmed by 6 bases and the J gene end by 4 bases; junction bases not matched to a gene: 4. CDR3 loop: CASSSGGRETQYF. CDR3 bases: TGTGCCAGCAGTTCAGGGGGCCGAGAGACCCAGTACTTC.

This clonotype was recorded many times. The V gene is TRBV5-1, the J gene TRBJ2-1; 8 nucleotides match TRBD1. This CDR3 is built from 15 residues. V was clipped by 4 bases and J by 2 bases; unmatched bases: 5. Germline V gene lookup returns CDR1 SGHRS and CDR2 YFSETQ. Here the CDR3 reads CASSPGQGPYNEQFF. CDR3 nucleotide sequence: TGCGCCAGCAGCCCCGGACAGGGCCCCTACAATGAGCAGTTCTTC.

In its sample, this clonotype was seen a few times. This chain uses TRBV2 with TRBJ1-4; 7 bases match TRBD1. The CDR3 consists of 13 residues. V dropped 7 bases and J dropped 6; count of bases not matched to a gene: 5. Germline values: CDR1 SNHLY, CDR2 FYNNEI. The CDR3 DNA sequence: TGTGCCAGCATGGGGACAGTCGATGAAAAACTGTTTTTT. Protein sequence: CASMGTVDEKLFF.